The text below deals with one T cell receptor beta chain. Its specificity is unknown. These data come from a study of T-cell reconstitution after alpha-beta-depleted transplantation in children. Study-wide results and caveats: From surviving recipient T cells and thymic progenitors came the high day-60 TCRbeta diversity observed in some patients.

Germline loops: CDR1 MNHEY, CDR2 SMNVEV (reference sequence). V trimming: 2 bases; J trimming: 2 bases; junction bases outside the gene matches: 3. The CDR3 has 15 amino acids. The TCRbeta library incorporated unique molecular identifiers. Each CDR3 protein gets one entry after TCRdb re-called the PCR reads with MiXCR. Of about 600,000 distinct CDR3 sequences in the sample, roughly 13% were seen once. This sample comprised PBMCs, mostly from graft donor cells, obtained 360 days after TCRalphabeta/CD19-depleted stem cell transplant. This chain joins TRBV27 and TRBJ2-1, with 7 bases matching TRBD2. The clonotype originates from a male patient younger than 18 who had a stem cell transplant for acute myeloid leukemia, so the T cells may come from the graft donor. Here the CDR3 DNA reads TGTGCCAGCAGTTTAGGTAGCGGGCCCTACAATGAGCAGTTCTTC. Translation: CASSLGSGPYNEQFF.